The 21 T cell receptor beta chains listed next were all sequenced from one sample in a study of OX40 agonist ivuxolimab in advanced cancers. This table comes from immunoSEQ multiplex PCR, and its TCRdb copy is limited to in-frame clones, with some not included. The sample contains around 94,000 clones, roughly nine tenths of which appear only once. The material sequenced was CD4+ or CD8+ T cells sorted from blood, taken in a trial of the OX40 agonist ivuxolimab. These receptors were taken from an adult with an advanced solid tumor such as melanoma, head and neck, liver or kidney cancer.

The rearrangement uses TRBV14 and TRBJ2-3; D is unclear. Germline assignment: CDR1 SGHDN and CDR2 FVKESK. V was shortened by 6 bases and J by 2 bases, with 12 bases between the two germline ends. This CDR3 has 14 residues. CDR3 DNA sequence: TGTGCCAGCAGAAATGGAGCGTCCACAGATACGCAGTATTTT. Encoded protein: CASRNGASTDTQYF. The variable domain in full, completed from reference TRBV14 and TRBJ2-3, reads EAGVTQFPSHSVIEKGQTVTLRCDPISGHDNLYWYRRVMGKEIKFLLHFVKESKQDESGMPNNRFLAERTGGTYSTLKVQPAELEDSGVYFCASRNGASTDTQYFGPGTRLTVL.

The CDR3 loop reads CASSQLGMDTEAFF. The CDR3 bases are TGTGCCAGCAGCCAACTGGGGATGGACACTGAAGCTTTCTTT. The chain recombines TRBV14 with TRBJ1-1; D is unresolved. This CDR3 contains 14 residues. The V gene's germline CDR1 is SGHDN and CDR2 FVKESK. V was shortened by 2 bases and J by 3 bases, with 10 bases between the two germline ends.

The chain has TRBV19 and TRBJ1-2, with 7 positions matching TRBD1. This CDR3 comprises 13 residues. In germline, CDR1 is LNHDA, CDR2 SQIVND (reference sequence). V dropped 5 bases and J dropped 6; count of bases not matched to a gene: 6. The CDR3 reads CASSPGGAHGYTF. CDR3 coding DNA: TGTGCCAGTAGTCCAGGGGGGGCCCATGGCTACACCTTC.

This chain joins TRBV5-6 and TRBJ2-5, with a possible D match to TRBD2 (5 bases). Trimming stripped 4 bases from V and 4 bases from J, with 17 bases between. The germline V gene has CDR1 SGHDT and CDR2 YYEEEE. This CDR3 contains 15 residues. CDR3 in DNA: TGTGCCAGCAGCCCCGCTGGACTTGTGGGAGAGACCCAGTACTTC. It is translated as CASSPAGLVGETQYF.

This clone was seen only once. The chain has TRBV4-1 and TRBJ2-5; TRBD1 aligns across 9 bases. The germline V gene encodes CDR1 MGHRA and CDR2 YSYEKL. This CDR3 is built from 17 residues. The V and J ends lost 0 bases and 2 bases, in that order; junction bases with no gene match: 7. CDR3 region: CASSQDEGTGLQETQYF. The CDR3 DNA follows: TGCGCCAGCAGCCAAGATGAGGGGACAGGGCTACAAGAGACCCAGTACTTC.

This chain joins TRBV10-2 and TRBJ2-5; D call uncertain. This CDR3 has 17 residues. Germline CDR1 reads WSHSY; CDR2 reads SAAADI. Trimming removed 6 bases from V and 2 bases from J, with 22 bases in between. CDR3 nucleotides: TGCGCCAGCAGGCCCGATTACGCCCAGAATCCACAAGAGACCCAGTACTTC. Translated, it gives CASRPDYAQNPQETQYF.

V gene TRBV6-1 combines with J gene TRBJ2-5; D ambiguous. In germline, CDR1 is MNHNS, CDR2 SASEGT. Trimming took 2 bases from V and 0 from J, leaving 13 bases between them. CDR3 size: 16 residues. The CDR3 loop is CASSERGRSYQETQYF. CDR3 DNA: TGTGCCAGCAGTGAACGAGGACGTTCTTACCAAGAGACCCAGTACTTC.

The chain is built from TRBV21-1 and TRBJ1-6; the table's D call, TRBD1, was not checked against the DNA. TRBV21-1 is classified as a pseudogene. The CDR3 is 19 residues long. In nucleotides, the CDR3 is TGTGCCAGCATTTACAGGGGATATAAATATAGGGAGGATAATTCACCCCTCCACTTT. Residues: CASIYRGYKYREDNSPLHF.

This clone was detected only once. The chain couples TRBV29-1 to TRBJ2-5; weak D call: TRBD2 (7 bases). V lost 4 bases to trimming and J lost 2 bases, with 14 bases between them. The CDR3 runs 14 residues. Germline CDR1 SQVTM, CDR2 ANQGSEA. The CDR3 spells CSVAGGGAQETQYF. CDR3 DNA: TGCAGCGTTGCAGGTGGGGGGGCTCAAGAGACCCAGTACTTC.

The chain recombines TRBV10-3 with TRBJ1-1; D is undetermined. Trimming pared 3 bases from V and 8 bases from J, leaving 10 bases between. This CDR3 has 12 residues. Germline V gene data show CDR1 as ENHRY and CDR2 as SYGVKD. As DNA, the CDR3 is TGTGCCATCAGTGACCGCCCTAGGGAAGCTTTCTTT. Protein sequence: CAISDRPREAFF.

The gene calls are TRBV2 and TRBJ2-2, with 7 bases aligning to TRBD1. This CDR3 has 14 residues. Looked up from germline, CDR1 is SNHLY and CDR2 is FYNNEI. The V gene end was trimmed by 6 bases and the J gene end by 7 bases; junction bases not matched to a gene: 8. The CDR3 DNA reads TGTGCCAGCAGCCCTCAGGGGGTTAACGGGGAGCTGTTTTTT. The encoded protein is CASSPQGVNGELFF.

Note on this clone: The junction departs from the called germline gene at one end, perhaps through a read error. The chain employs TRBV6-1 and TRBJ1-4, with D perhaps matching TRBD1 (5 bases). Germline V gives CDR1 MNHNS, CDR2 SASEGT. There are 10 residues in the CDR3. In nucleotides, the CDR3 is TGTGCCAGCGGGCACCGGGACTTCCTTTTT. Residues: CASGHRDFLF.

The chain joins TRBV11-2 to TRBJ2-3; D possibly corresponds to TRBD1 (6 bases). The CDR3 sequence is 15 residues long. The germline V gene encodes CDR1 SGHAT and CDR2 FQNNGV. The V end was cut by 1 base, the J end by 3 bases, with 11 bases between. In DNA, the CDR3 is TGTGCCAGCAGCTTAGTTTTCAGGGGAACAGATACGCAGTATTTT. Protein product: CASSLVFRGTDTQYF.

This sequence joins TRBV10-3 and TRBJ2-7; D may be TRBD1 (5 bases). Per germline, CDR1 ENHRY and CDR2 SYGVKD. Between the trimmed V and J ends, which lost 3 bases and 0 bases, there was a span of 12 bases. The CDR3 runs to 15 residues. Here the CDR3 DNA reads TGTGCCATCAGTGATTTGTCAGACAGCTCCTACGAGCAGTACTTC. Residues: CAISDLSDSSYEQYF.

This clone was detected once. This chain joins TRBV4-1 and TRBJ2-2; D perhaps matches TRBD2 (6 bases). The CDR3 is 16 residues long. CDR1 is MGHRA, CDR2 YSYEKL, per germline. V was cut by 3 bases and J by 1 base, with 12 bases left in between. The CDR3 coding sequence is TGCGCCAGCAGCCACCCATGGGGAGGGAACACCGGGGAGCTGTTTTTT. Its protein is CASSHPWGGNTGELFF.

This chain joins TRBV28 and TRBJ2-5; 7 nucleotides agree with TRBD1. Germline CDR1 and CDR2: MDHEN and SYDVKM. Unmatched junction bases numbered 6, after V lost 3 bases and J lost 5 bases. The CDR3 is 14 residues long. The CDR3 DNA reads TGTGCCAGCAGTTTCCGAGGGGGCAGGGAGACCCAGTACTTC. Translated: CASSFRGGRETQYF.

This chain uses TRBV5-1 with TRBJ2-7; the D gene is possibly TRBD2 (6 bases). There are 14 residues in the CDR3. Trimming took off 1 base at V and 3 bases at J, with 11 bases between the two ends. Germline V gene lookup returns CDR1 SGHRS and CDR2 YFSETQ. Here the CDR3 DNA reads TGCGCCAGCAGCTTGACCCAGGGAGGCTACGAGCAGTACTTC. It codes for CASSLTQGGYEQYF.

This chain uses TRBV10-3 with TRBJ2-7; no definite D call. Trimming took off 3 bases at V and 7 bases at J, with 7 bases between the two ends. The germline gives CDR1 ENHRY, CDR2 SYGVKD. The CDR3 has 11 residues. The CDR3 reads CAISEQREQYF. The CDR3 DNA reads TGTGCCATCAGTGAACAGAGAGAGCAGTACTTC.

This chain links TRBV21-1 with TRBJ1-1; the DNA was not compared with TRBD1, the D call given in the table. TRBV21-1 is recorded as a pseudogene. The CDR3 sequence is 15 residues long. CDR3 DNA sequence: TGTGCCAGCAGCGAACACAGGGACATGAGCACTGAAGCTTTCTTT. This sequence encodes CASSEHRDMSTEAFF.

This clone was seen only once. The J gene is TRBJ2-7, the V gene TRBV5-5; weak D call: TRBD1 (5 bases). The ends were cut back, 0 bases at V and 2 bases at J, with 12 bases in the middle. The CDR3 is 15 residues long. Germline CDR1 is SGHKS and CDR2 is YYEKEE (reference sequence). In DNA, the CDR3 is TGTGCCAGCAGCTTGGGGCTCGACAGTCCCTACGAGCAGTACTTC. It codes for CASSLGLDSPYEQYF.

The chain has TRBV25-1 and TRBJ2-3; tentatively, D is TRBD1 (6 bases). The CDR3 is 17 amino acids. Per the germline V gene, CDR1 is MGHDK and CDR2 is SYGVNS. The ends were cut back, 5 bases at V and 5 bases at J, with 23 bases in the middle. CDR3 sequence: CASSYTPTGHVRDTQYF. CDR3 bases: TGTGCCAGCAGTTACACCCCTACGGGACACGTGAGAGATACGCAGTATTTT.